This T cell receptor beta chain was profiled in a study of T cell repertoires in cytomegalovirus infection. The overall study: Selected CMV epitopes included recently identified HLA-C-restricted ones as well as well-studied HLA-B-restricted ones. Shared public TCR beta signatures pointed to both CMV infection and a matching HLA type. Whole-study results and caveats: The ex vivo response was dominated by HLA-C-restricted CMV-specific TCR beta clonotypes.

The germline gives CDR1 SGHVS, CDR2 FNYEAQ. The CDR3 totals 15 residues. V lost 5 bases and J lost 6, with 17 bases in between. With regard to this clonotype: Its antigen is still unknown. A clone one base away is much larger, so this may be a read error.

TCRdb passed the reads through MiXCR, listing each CDR3 protein once. The sample lists about 770,000 distinct CDR3 sequences, 25% to 35% occurring once. V is TRBV7-6 and J is TRBJ2-1, with a weak D call TRBD2 (6 bases). Sample: cultured CD8+ T cells from PBMCs, taken from culture after CMV antigen stimulation. This sequence was found in a human donor in good health (CMV status not recorded). Some clones in this sample may be carry-over from other donors' samples. As DNA, the CDR3 is TGTGCCAGCAGCCCCGCCGGGACTGGCTTCAATGAGCAGTTCTTC. This sequence encodes CASSPAGTGFNEQFF. Full variable domain (outside the CDR3, taken from reference TRBV7-6 and TRBJ2-1): GAGVSQSPRYKVTKRGQDVALRCDPISGHVSLYWYRQALGQGPEFLTYFNYEAQQDKSGLPNDRFSAERPEGSISTLTIQRTEQRDSAMYRCASSPAGTGFNEQFFGPGTRLTVL.